The clone carrying this TCR beta chain was seen a few times. Its antigen is not identified. Naive CD8 T cell sorting was performed on the CD8+CD4-CCR7+CD45RA+ phenotype. Listed TCR primers and previously described methods were used for bulk TCR libraries. From the PCR reads, TCRdb called clonotypes with MiXCR, one entry per CDR3 protein. The sample contains around 480,000 distinct CDR3 sequences, roughly 25% of which appear only once. The data were taken from a study of molecular identifiers for immune sequencing clone quantification. The germline V and J ends were trimmed by 3 bases and 4 bases, with 9 bases remaining between them. CDR1 is MNHEY, CDR2 SMNVEV, per germline (reference sequence). This CDR3 is built from 14 residues. Whole-study results and caveats: Spiked Jurkat TCR RNA equivalent to one cell reportedly surfaced among some 1 million naive cells.

The sequence was collected from a human donor in good health. Some libraries in this study had Jurkat cell RNA spiked in. The J gene is TRBJ2-2, the V gene TRBV27, with D possibly called TRBD1 or TRBD2 (5 bases each). Sequenced input: naive CD8+ T cells from blood, with Jurkat cell RNA spiked in. Subset specified: FACS-sorted CD8+CD4-CCR7+CD45RA+ naive T cells. The CDR3 protein is CASSLWGITGELFF. Written as DNA, the CDR3 is TGTGCCAGCAGTTTGTGGGGGATCACCGGGGAGCTGTTTTTT.